This TCR beta chain was documented in a study of cytomegalovirus exposure and HLA in healthy donors. The repertoire was sequenced with immunoSEQ multiplex PCR; TCRdb's copy has only in-frame clones and lacks some. In the table there are fewer than 150,000 clones, around 86% of which are singletons. Overall study results and limits: It was reported that the classifier diagnosed cytomegalovirus status with high specificity and sensitivity in both the original and validation cohorts.

Worth noting for this clone: Its antigen is unidentified.

The sequence derives from a man aged 18-30 years in good health and CMV-seropositive. The sequenced sample consisted of PBMCs.

In DNA form, the CDR3 reads TGCGCCAGCAGCCTCAGAAAGACCTTATCGACAGGGGGCTACGAGCAGTACTTC. Residues: CASSLRKTLSTGGYEQYF. The chain recombines TRBV4-1 with TRBJ2-7; 9 positions agree with TRBD1. Germline V gives CDR1 MGHRA, CDR2 YSYEKL. V shed 4 bases, J shed 3 bases, and the junction held 16 bases outside the gene matches. This CDR3 spans 18 amino acids.